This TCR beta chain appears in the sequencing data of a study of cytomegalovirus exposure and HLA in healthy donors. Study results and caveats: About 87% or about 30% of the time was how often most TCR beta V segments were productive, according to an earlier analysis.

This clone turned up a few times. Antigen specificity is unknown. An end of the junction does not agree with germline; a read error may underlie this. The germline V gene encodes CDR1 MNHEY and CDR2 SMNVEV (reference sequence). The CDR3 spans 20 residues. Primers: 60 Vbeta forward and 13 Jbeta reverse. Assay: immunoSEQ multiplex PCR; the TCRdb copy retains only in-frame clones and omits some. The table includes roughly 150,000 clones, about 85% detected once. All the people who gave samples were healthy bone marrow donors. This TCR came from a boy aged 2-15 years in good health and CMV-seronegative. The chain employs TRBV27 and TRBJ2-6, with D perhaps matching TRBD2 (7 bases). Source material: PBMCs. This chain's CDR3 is CASRLWAGAASFSGANVLTF. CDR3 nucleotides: TGTGCCAGCAGGTTATGGGCGGGGGCCGCCTCTTTCTCTGGGGCCAACGTCCTGACTTTC.